Listed below are T cell receptor beta chains from one sample, sequenced in a study of cytomegalovirus exposure and HLA in healthy donors. Libraries were prepared by immunoSEQ multiplex PCR; TCRdb keeps only in-frame clonotypes and omits some of them. In the table there are 200,000 to 250,000 clones, less than 80% of which are singletons. The source material was PBMCs. These receptors were collected from a girl aged 2 to 9 in good health and CMV-seronegative. Each CDR3 is given with its conserved first and last residue. The D gene is left open where the match is weak. Size values are once, few and many counts, or a class for expanded clones, and some rows have none.

D gene: TRBD2; clone size: once; V gene: TRBV5-4; J gene: TRBJ2-2; CDR3 protein: CASSLVPLAGGTGELFF; CDR3 DNA: TGTGCCAGCAGCTTGGTCCCCCTAGCGGGTGGGACCGGGGAGCTGTTTTTT
D gene: .; clone size: once; V gene: TRBV6-1; J gene: TRBJ2-5; CDR3 protein: CASKGVGSVWETQYF; CDR3 DNA: TGTGCCAGCAAAGGGGTGGGGTCGGTGTGGGAGACCCAGTACTTC
D gene: .; clone size: .; V gene: TRBV5-1; J gene: TRBJ2-1; CDR3 protein: CASSVGEDEQFF; CDR3 DNA: TGCGCCAGCAGCGTGGGGGAGGATGAGCAGTTCTTC
D gene: TRBD1; clone size: .; V gene: TRBV6-5; J gene: TRBJ2-5; CDR3 protein: CASSYSPTGAQETQYF; CDR3 DNA: TGTGCCAGCAGTTACTCGCCGACAGGGGCCCAAGAGACCCAGTACTTC
D gene: .; clone size: .; V gene: TRBV18; J gene: TRBJ1-2; CDR3 protein: CASSPTDPPGNYGYTF; CDR3 DNA: TGTGCCAGCTCACCAACAGATCCCCCAGGGAACTATGGCTACACCTTC
D gene: .; clone size: .; V gene: TRBV4-1; J gene: TRBJ2-1; CDR3 protein: CASSRPGSYNEQFF; CDR3 DNA: TGCGCCAGCAGCCGCCCCGGCTCCTACAATGAGCAGTTCTTC
D gene: .; clone size: .; V gene: TRBV7-9; J gene: TRBJ2-5; CDR3 protein: CASSFSNRKQETQYF; CDR3 DNA: TGTGCCAGCAGCTTCTCTAACAGAAAACAAGAGACCCAGTACTTC
D gene: TRBD1; clone size: .; V gene: TRBV5-1; J gene: TRBJ2-7; CDR3 protein: CASTGQGAYEQYF; CDR3 DNA: TGCGCCAGCACCGGACAGGGTGCGTACGAGCAGTACTTC
D gene: .; clone size: .; V gene: TRBV29-1; J gene: TRBJ1-1; CDR3 protein: CSGGGRLNTEAFF; CDR3 DNA: TGCAGCGGAGGAGGCCGGCTGAACACTGAAGCTTTCTTT
D gene: TRBD1; clone size: .; V gene: TRBV7-9; J gene: TRBJ1-6; CDR3 protein: CASRSDRTYNSPLHF; CDR3 DNA: TGTGCCAGCAGGTCGGACAGGACATATAATTCACCCCTCCACTTT
D gene: .; clone size: .; V gene: TRBV5-8; J gene: TRBJ2-2; CDR3 protein: CASSFRGGTGELFF; CDR3 DNA: TGTGCCAGCAGCTTCAGGGGCGGCACCGGGGAGCTGTTTTTT
D gene: .; clone size: .; V gene: TRBV6-6; J gene: TRBJ1-2; CDR3 protein: CASSYPTDPYGYTF; CDR3 DNA: TGTGCCAGCAGTTACCCGACAGATCCCTATGGCTACACCTTC
D gene: .; clone size: .; V gene: TRBV9; J gene: TRBJ2-1; CDR3 protein: CASSPPVIGSEQFF; CDR3 DNA: TGTGCCAGCAGCCCCCCAGTAATTGGGAGTGAGCAGTTCTTC
D gene: TRBD1; clone size: once; V gene: TRBV29-1; J gene: TRBJ2-2; CDR3 protein: CSVGQGFTGELFF; CDR3 DNA: TGCAGCGTTGGACAGGGGTTCACCGGGGAGCTGTTTTTT
D gene: TRBD1; clone size: .; V gene: TRBV19; J gene: TRBJ1-4; CDR3 protein: CASSGRQGHEKLFF; CDR3 DNA: TGTGCCAGTAGTGGTCGACAGGGACATGAAAAACTGTTTTTT
D gene: TRBD1; clone size: .; V gene: TRBV6-1; J gene: TRBJ1-4; CDR3 protein: CASSTTGARNEKLFF; CDR3 DNA: TGTGCCAGCAGCACCACAGGGGCGCGGAATGAAAAACTGTTTTTT
D gene: TRBD1; clone size: .; V gene: TRBV7-2; J gene: TRBJ1-4; CDR3 protein: CASSFRTGQNEKLFF; CDR3 DNA: TGTGCCAGCAGCTTTAGGACAGGGCAAAATGAAAAACTGTTTTTT
D gene: .; clone size: .; V gene: TRBV18; J gene: TRBJ1-5; CDR3 protein: CASSPRAGPDQPQHF; CDR3 DNA: TGTGCCAGCTCACCGAGAGCGGGGCCCGATCAGCCCCAGCATTTT
D gene: .; clone size: few; V gene: TRBV5-6; J gene: TRBJ1-1; CDR3 protein: CASSRQTEAFF; CDR3 DNA: TGTGCCAGCAGCCGACAGACTGAAGCTTTCTTT
D gene: TRBD2; clone size: .; V gene: TRBV18; J gene: TRBJ2-1; CDR3 protein: CASSTSGISYNEQFF; CDR3 DNA: TGTGCCAGCTCGACAAGCGGGATCTCCTACAATGAGCAGTTCTTC
D gene: .; clone size: .; V gene: TRBV4-2; J gene: TRBJ1-2; CDR3 protein: CASSQDRRGEGGYTF; CDR3 DNA: TGTGCCAGCAGCCAAGATCGACGTGGGGAGGGGGGCTACACCTTC
D gene: .; clone size: .; V gene: TRBV6-1; J gene: TRBJ1-5; CDR3 protein: CASSEVHSNQPQHF; CDR3 DNA: TGTGCCAGCAGTGAAGTCCATAGCAATCAGCCCCAGCATTTT
D gene: .; clone size: .; V gene: TRBV6-1; J gene: TRBJ1-5; CDR3 protein: CAAVSQGLHQPQHF; CDR3 DNA: TGTGCCGCAGTATCACAGGGCCTTCATCAGCCCCAGCATTTT
D gene: TRBD2; clone size: .; V gene: TRBV19; J gene: TRBJ2-1; CDR3 protein: CASSIMSGSTNEQFF; CDR3 DNA: TGTGCCAGTAGTATAATGAGCGGGAGTACGAATGAGCAGTTCTTC
D gene: TRBD1; clone size: .; V gene: TRBV27; J gene: TRBJ1-2; CDR3 protein: CASRDREGGYTF; CDR3 DNA: TGTGCCAGCAGGGACAGGGAGGGTGGCTACACCTTC
D gene: .; clone size: once; V gene: TRBV7-6; J gene: TRBJ1-1; CDR3 protein: CASSVRSRGTEAFF; CDR3 DNA: TGTGCCAGCAGCGTCCGATCAAGGGGCACTGAAGCTTTCTTT
D gene: .; clone size: .; V gene: TRBV12-5; J gene: TRBJ1-6; CDR3 protein: CASGLVPGRVGSPLHF; CDR3 DNA: TGTGCTAGTGGTTTGGTACCCGGCAGGGTGGGTTCACCCCTCCACTTT
D gene: TRBD2; clone size: .; V gene: TRBV2; J gene: TRBJ2-3; CDR3 protein: CASSEEDGGSTDTQYF; CDR3 DNA: TGTGCCAGCAGTGAAGAGGACGGGGGGTCCACAGATACGCAGTATTTT
D gene: .; clone size: .; V gene: TRBV5-6; J gene: TRBJ1-4; CDR3 protein: CASSSSTTNEKLFF; CDR3 DNA: TGTGCCAGCAGCTCGAGTACAACTAATGAAAAACTGTTTTTT
D gene: .; clone size: .; V gene: TRBV10-1; J gene: TRBJ2-1; CDR3 protein: CASAVNNEQFF; CDR3 DNA: TGCGCCAGCGCGGTCAACAATGAGCAGTTCTTC
D gene: .; clone size: .; V gene: TRBV7-9; J gene: TRBJ2-5; CDR3 protein: CASSFSDGRQETQYF; CDR3 DNA: TGTGCCAGCAGCTTCTCCGACGGCAGGCAAGAGACCCAGTACTTC
D gene: .; clone size: .; V gene: TRBV5-1; J gene: TRBJ2-7; CDR3 protein: CASSLGGPSHEQYF; CDR3 DNA: TGCGCCAGCAGCTTGGGAGGGCCGAGCCACGAGCAGTACTTC
D gene: .; clone size: .; V gene: TRBV6-5; J gene: TRBJ2-7; CDR3 protein: CASRAHEQYF; CDR3 DNA: TGTGCCAGCAGAGCCCACGAGCAGTACTTC
D gene: .; clone size: .; V gene: TRBV6-6; J gene: TRBJ2-7; CDR3 protein: CASSYQTGLSYEQYF; CDR3 DNA: TGTGCCAGCAGTTACCAGACAGGACTTTCCTACGAGCAGTACTTC
D gene: TRBD2; clone size: .; V gene: TRBV5-1; J gene: TRBJ2-5; CDR3 protein: CASSELSGGGETQYF; CDR3 DNA: TGCGCCAGCAGTGAACTGAGCGGGGGGGGAGAGACCCAGTACTTC
D gene: TRBD1; clone size: .; V gene: TRBV27; J gene: TRBJ2-1; CDR3 protein: CASSSTGTGFYEQFF; CDR3 DNA: TGTGCCAGCAGCTCGACCGGGACAGGGTTCTATGAGCAGTTCTTC
D gene: .; clone size: .; V gene: TRBV4-1; J gene: TRBJ2-7; CDR3 protein: CASSPGIYEQYF; CDR3 DNA: TGCGCCAGCAGCCCAGGGATCTACGAGCAGTACTTC
D gene: TRBD1; clone size: .; V gene: TRBV9; J gene: TRBJ1-6; CDR3 protein: CASSETGTGNSPLHF; CDR3 DNA: TGTGCCAGCAGCGAAACCGGGACAGGCAATTCACCCCTCCACTTT
D gene: TRBD2; clone size: once; V gene: TRBV5-1; J gene: TRBJ2-7; CDR3 protein: CASSFSFAGGQYF; CDR3 DNA: TGCGCCAGCAGCTTCAGCTTTGCGGGAGGGCAGTACTTC
D gene: .; clone size: .; V gene: TRBV27; J gene: TRBJ1-1; CDR3 protein: CASSLGGDSSTEAFF; CDR3 DNA: TGTGCCAGCAGTTTGGGGGGGGATTCGAGCACTGAAGCTTTCTTT
D gene: .; clone size: .; V gene: TRBV19; J gene: TRBJ2-3; CDR3 protein: CASGRQGRGTDTQYF; CDR3 DNA: TGTGCCAGTGGGAGACAGGGGCGGGGGACAGATACGCAGTATTTT
D gene: .; clone size: .; V gene: TRBV21-1; J gene: TRBJ2-2; CDR3 protein: CASSKPRDGSGGAREYTGELFF; CDR3 DNA: TGTGCCAGCAGCAAACCCCGGGATGGGTCAGGGGGTGCGCGCGAGTACACCGGGGAGCTGTTTTTT
D gene: TRBD1; clone size: .; V gene: TRBV5-4; J gene: TRBJ1-1; CDR3 protein: CASSPDRGNTEAFF; CDR3 DNA: TGTGCCAGCAGCCCGGACAGGGGGAACACTGAAGCTTTCTTT
D gene: .; clone size: .; V gene: TRBV2; J gene: TRBJ2-1; CDR3 protein: CASYWGTGEQFF; CDR3 DNA: TGTGCCAGCTATTGGGGCACGGGTGAGCAGTTCTTC
D gene: TRBD1; clone size: few; V gene: TRBV6-1; J gene: TRBJ1-2; CDR3 protein: CASSEVAGTGNLGYTF; CDR3 DNA: TGTGCCAGCAGTGAAGTGGCCGGGACAGGGAATCTCGGCTACACCTTC